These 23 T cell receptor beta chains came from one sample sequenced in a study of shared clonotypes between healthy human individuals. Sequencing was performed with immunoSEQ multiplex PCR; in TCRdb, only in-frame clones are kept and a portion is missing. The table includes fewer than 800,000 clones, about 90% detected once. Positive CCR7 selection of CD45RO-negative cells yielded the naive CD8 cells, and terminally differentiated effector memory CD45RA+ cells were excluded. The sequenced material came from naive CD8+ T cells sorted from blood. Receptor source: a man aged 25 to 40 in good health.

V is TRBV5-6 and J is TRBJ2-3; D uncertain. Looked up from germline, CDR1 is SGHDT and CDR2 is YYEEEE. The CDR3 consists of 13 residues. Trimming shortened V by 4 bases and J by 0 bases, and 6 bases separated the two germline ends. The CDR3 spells CASSIDSTDTQYF. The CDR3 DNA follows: TGTGCCAGCAGCATTGACAGCACAGATACGCAGTATTTT.

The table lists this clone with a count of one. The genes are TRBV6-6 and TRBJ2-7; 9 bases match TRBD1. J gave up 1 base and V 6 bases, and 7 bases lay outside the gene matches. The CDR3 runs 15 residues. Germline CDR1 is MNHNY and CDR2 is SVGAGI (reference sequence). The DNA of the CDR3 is TGTGCCAGCAGCCAAACAGGGGGCGCGTCCTACGAGCAGTACTTC. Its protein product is CASSQTGGASYEQYF.

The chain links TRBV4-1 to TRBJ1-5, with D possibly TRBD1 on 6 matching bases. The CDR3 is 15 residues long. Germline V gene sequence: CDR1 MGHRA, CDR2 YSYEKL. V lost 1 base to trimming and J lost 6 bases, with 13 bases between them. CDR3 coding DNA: TGCGCCAGCAGCCAAGTTACGGGGGCAGGTCAGCCCCAGCATTTT. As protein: CASSQVTGAGQPQHF.

The CDR3 protein is CASSAQGAYEQYF. DNA of the CDR3: TGCGCCAGCAGTGCCCAGGGGGCCTACGAGCAGTACTTC. The J gene is TRBJ2-7, the V gene TRBV10-1; 7 bases agree with TRBD1. V was clipped by 4 bases and J by 2 bases; unmatched bases: 2. CDR3 length: 13 amino acids. Germline CDR1 and CDR2: WNHNN and SYGVQD (reference sequence).

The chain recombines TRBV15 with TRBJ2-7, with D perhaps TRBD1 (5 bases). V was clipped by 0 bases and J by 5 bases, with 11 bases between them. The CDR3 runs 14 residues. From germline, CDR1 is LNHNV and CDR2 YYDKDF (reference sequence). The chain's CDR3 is CATSRDAGFNEQYF. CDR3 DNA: TGTGCCACCAGCAGAGACGCAGGGTTCAACGAGCAGTACTTC.

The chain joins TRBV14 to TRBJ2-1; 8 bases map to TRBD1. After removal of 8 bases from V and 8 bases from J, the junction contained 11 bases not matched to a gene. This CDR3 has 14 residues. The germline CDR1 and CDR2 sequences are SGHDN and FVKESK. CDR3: CASWRTGTSYEQFF. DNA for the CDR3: TGTGCCAGCTGGCGGACAGGGACGTCCTATGAGCAGTTCTTC.

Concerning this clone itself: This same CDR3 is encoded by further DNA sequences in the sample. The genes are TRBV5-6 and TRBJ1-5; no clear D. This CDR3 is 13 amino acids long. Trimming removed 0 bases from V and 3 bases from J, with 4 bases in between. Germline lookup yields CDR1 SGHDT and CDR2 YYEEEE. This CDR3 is CASSLGPNQPQHF. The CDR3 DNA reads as TGTGCCAGCAGCTTGGGTCCCAATCAGCCCCAGCATTTT.

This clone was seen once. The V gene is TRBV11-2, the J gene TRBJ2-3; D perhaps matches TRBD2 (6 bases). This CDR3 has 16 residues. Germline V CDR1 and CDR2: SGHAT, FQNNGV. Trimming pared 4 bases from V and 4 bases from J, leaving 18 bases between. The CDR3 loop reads CASSSTPGEVPDTQYF. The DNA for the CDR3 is TGTGCCAGCAGCTCAACCCCGGGGGAGGTCCCAGATACGCAGTATTTT.

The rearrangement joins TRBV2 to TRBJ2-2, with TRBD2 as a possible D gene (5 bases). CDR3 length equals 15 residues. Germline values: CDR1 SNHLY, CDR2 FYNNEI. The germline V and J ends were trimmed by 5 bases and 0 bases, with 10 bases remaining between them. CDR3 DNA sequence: TGTGCCAGCAGTCCGTGGGAGACGAACACCGGGGAGCTGTTTTTT. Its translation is CASSPWETNTGELFF. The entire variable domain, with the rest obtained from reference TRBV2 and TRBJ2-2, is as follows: EPEVTQTPSHQVTQMGQEVILRCVPISNHLYFYWYRQILGQKVEFLVSFYNNEISEKSEIFDDQFSVERPDGSNFTLKIRSTKLEDSAMYFCASSPWETNTGELFFGEGSRLTVL.

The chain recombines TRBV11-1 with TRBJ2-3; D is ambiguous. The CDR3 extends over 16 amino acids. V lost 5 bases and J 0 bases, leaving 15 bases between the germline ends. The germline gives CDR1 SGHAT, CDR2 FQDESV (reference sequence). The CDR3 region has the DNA TGTGCCAGCAGCCATCGCCCGGACGGGAGCACAGATACGCAGTATTTT. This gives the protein CASSHRPDGSTDTQYF.

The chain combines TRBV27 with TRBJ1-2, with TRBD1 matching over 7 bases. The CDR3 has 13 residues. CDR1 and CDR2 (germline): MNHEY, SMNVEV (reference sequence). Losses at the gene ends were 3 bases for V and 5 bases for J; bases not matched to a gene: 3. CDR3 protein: CASSFTGEYGYTF. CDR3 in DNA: TGTGCCAGCAGTTTCACAGGGGAGTATGGCTACACCTTC.

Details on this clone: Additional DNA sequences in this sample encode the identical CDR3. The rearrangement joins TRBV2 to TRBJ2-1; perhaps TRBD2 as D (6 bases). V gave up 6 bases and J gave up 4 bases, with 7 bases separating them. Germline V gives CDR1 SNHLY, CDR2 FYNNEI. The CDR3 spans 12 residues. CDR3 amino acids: CASRGGYNEQFF. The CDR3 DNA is TGTGCCAGCAGGGGGGGATACAATGAGCAGTTCTTC.

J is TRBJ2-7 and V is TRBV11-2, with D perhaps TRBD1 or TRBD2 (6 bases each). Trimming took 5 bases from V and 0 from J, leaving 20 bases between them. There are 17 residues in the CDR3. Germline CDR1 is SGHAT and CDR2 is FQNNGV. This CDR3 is CASSPPSGASYSYEQYF. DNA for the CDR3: TGTGCCAGCAGCCCCCCTTCGGGGGCAAGCTACTCCTACGAGCAGTACTTC.

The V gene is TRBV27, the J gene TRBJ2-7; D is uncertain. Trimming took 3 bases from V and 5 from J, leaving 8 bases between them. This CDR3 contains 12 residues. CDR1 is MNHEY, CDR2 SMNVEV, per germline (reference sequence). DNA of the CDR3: TGTGCCAGCAGTTTCCATGGCCACGAGCAGTACTTC. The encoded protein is CASSFHGHEQYF.

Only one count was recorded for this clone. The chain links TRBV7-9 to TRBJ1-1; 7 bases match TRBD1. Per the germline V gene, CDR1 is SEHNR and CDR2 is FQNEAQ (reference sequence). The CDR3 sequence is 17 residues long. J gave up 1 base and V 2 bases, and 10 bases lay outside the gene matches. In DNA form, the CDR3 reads TGTGCCAGCAGCTTAAGACGAGGGGGCGTTGGGAACACTGAAGCTTTCTTT. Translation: CASSLRRGGVGNTEAFF.

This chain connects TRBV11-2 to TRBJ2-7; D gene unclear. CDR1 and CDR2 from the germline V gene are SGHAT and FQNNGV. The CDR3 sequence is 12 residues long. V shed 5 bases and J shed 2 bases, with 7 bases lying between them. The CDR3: CASSLAAYEQYF. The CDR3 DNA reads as TGTGCCAGCAGCCTGGCTGCCTACGAGCAGTACTTC. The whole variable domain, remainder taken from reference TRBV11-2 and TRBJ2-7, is EAGVAQSPRYKIIEKRQSVAFWCNPISGHATLYWYQQILGQGPKLLIQFQNNGVVDDSQLPKDRFSAERLKGVDSTLKIQPAKLEDSAVYLCASSLAAYEQYFGPGTRLTVT.

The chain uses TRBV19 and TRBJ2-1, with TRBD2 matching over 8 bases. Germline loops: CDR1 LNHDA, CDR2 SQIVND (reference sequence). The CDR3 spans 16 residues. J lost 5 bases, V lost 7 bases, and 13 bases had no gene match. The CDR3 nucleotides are TGTGCCAGTAATTTCTACGGCGGGAGGATCCACAATGAGCAGTTCTTC. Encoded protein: CASNFYGGRIHNEQFF.

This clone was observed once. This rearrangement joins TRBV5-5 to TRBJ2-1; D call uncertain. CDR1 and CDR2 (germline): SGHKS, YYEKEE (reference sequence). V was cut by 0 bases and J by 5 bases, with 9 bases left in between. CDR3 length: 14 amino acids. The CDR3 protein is CASSLVLSDNEQFF. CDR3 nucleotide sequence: TGTGCCAGCAGCTTGGTTCTATCCGACAATGAGCAGTTCTTC.

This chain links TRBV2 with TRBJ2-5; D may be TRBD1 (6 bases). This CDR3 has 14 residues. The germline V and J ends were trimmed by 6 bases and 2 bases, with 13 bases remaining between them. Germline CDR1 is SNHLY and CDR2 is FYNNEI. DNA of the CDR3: TGTGCCAGCAGAAGGGGTAGGGGGCAAGAGACCCAGTACTTC. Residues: CASRRGRGQETQYF.

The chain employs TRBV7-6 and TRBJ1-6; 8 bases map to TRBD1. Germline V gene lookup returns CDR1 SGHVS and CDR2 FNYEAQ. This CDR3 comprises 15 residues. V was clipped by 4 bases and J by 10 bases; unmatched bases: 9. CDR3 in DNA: TGTGCCAGCAGCTCCAGACAGGGGACGTTATCACCCCTCCACTTT. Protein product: CASSSRQGTLSPLHF.

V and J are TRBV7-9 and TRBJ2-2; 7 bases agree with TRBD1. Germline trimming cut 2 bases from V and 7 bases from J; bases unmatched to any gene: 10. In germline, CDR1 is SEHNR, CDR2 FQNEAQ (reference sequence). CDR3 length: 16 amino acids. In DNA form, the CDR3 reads TGTGCCAGCAGCTTACCTCTCGACAGGGTAGGCGGGGAGCTGTTTTTT. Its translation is CASSLPLDRVGGELFF.

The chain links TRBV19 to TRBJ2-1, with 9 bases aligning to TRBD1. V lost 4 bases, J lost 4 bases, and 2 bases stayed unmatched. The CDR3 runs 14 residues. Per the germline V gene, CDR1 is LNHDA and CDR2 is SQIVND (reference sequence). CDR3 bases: TGTGCCAGTAGTAGGGGGACAGGGTACAATGAGCAGTTCTTC. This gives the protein CASSRGTGYNEQFF.

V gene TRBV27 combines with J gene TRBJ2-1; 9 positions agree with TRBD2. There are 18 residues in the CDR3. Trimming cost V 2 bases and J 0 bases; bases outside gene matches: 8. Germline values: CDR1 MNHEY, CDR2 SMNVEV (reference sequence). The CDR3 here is CASSLVAGAPSSYNEQFF. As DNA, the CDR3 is TGTGCCAGCAGTTTAGTAGCGGGAGCCCCAAGCTCCTACAATGAGCAGTTCTTC.